The clone carrying this T cell receptor (beta chain) appeared a few times. Its target is unknown. From germline, CDR1 is SGHDN and CDR2 FVKESK. CDR3 size: 16 residues. V lost 0 bases to trimming and J lost 3 bases; unmatched junction nucleotides: 5. The sample is drawn from a study of T-cell reconstitution after alpha-beta-depleted transplantation in children. Regarding the study as a whole: T-cell counts and diversity at one year following transplant were attributed mainly to newly produced T cells. The study traced high day-60 TCRbeta diversity in some patients to surviving recipient T cells and thymic progenitors. Expanded graft clones numbering several hundred reportedly gave rise to alpha-beta T cells about two months after transplant.

Unique molecular identifiers featured in how the TCRbeta library was prepared. MiXCR, run by TCRdb on the PCR reads, gives a single entry per CDR3 protein. The table shows 75,000 to 80,000 distinct CDR3 sequences, with around 18% occurring only once. This TCR was recovered from a male patient between 2 and 10 years old who had a stem cell transplant for acute lymphoblastic leukemia, so the T cells may come from the graft donor. The material was PBMCs, mostly from graft donor cells, obtained 360 days after TCRalphabeta/CD19-depleted stem cell transplant. The rearrangement joins TRBV14 to TRBJ2-1; 7 bases map to TRBD2. The CDR3 sequence is CASSQEWGRGYNEQFF. The CDR3 DNA sequence: TGTGCCAGCAGCCAAGAGTGGGGGAGGGGCTACAATGAGCAGTTCTTC.